The T cell receptor (beta chain) under discussion was sequenced for a study of blood T cells in healthy people across ages. Background on the study: Per every two T cells, about one barcoded beta molecule was captured by template switching.

This clonotype appeared many times. The CDR3 length is 13 residues. Germline V gene sequence: CDR1 SGHTA, CDR2 FQGNSA. Trimming removed 2 bases from V and 10 bases from J, with 12 bases in between. Individuals who donated were healthy Caucasians from Russia aged about 6 to 100. Every sample gave at least 5 micrograms of total RNA when it was extracted. Through a sample-barcoded 5' primer and a J-beta primer mix, a second PCR was run for roughly 6 to 12 cycles. TCRdb called the 5' RACE reads again in MiXCR, with one record for every CDR3 protein. The sample includes about 800,000 distinct CDR3 sequences, approximately 25% of them seen just once. These data were also filed under a second study, of T cells of mothers and their children. This second report adds: All donors were healthy and Caucasian; they were a few mothers and their six children.

The rearrangement links TRBV7-2 to TRBJ2-4; no clear D. The receptor was derived from a boy younger than 18 in good health. Sequencing input: blood. The CDR3 loop reads CASSLRRQDIQYF. CDR3 sequence (DNA): TGTGCCAGCAGCTTACGTCGGCAAGATATTCAGTACTTC.